In its sample, the clone carrying this TCR beta chain was seen once. Germline V gives CDR1 GTSNPN, CDR2 SVGIG (reference sequence). CDR3 length: 15 amino acids. The V end lost 5 bases, the J end lost 3 bases, and 19 bases lay between the germline ends. Produced via immunoSEQ multiplex PCR; TCRdb's table is partial and in-frame only. The repertoire holds 30,000 to 40,000 clones, with around 94% as singletons. The data belong to a study of graft-versus-host responses after intestinal transplantation. The source material was PBMCs, sampled 16 days after intestinal transplant. The receptor's source is a human patient who received an intestinal transplant, so some T cells may come from the graft donor. The chain couples TRBV30 to TRBJ1-2; weak D call: TRBD1 (6 bases). CDR3 in DNA: TGTGCCTGGGGGGCCCTCCGGGGGCCGTACTATGGCTACACCTTC. Translating gives CAWGALRGPYYGYTF.